This TCR beta chain emerged from a study of T-cell memory formation after mild COVID-19. TCRdb called the 5' RACE reads again in MiXCR, with one record for every CDR3 protein. The table lists roughly 260,000 distinct CDR3 sequences, approximately 16% of them singletons, with approximately 3.6% in the top ten. The CDR3 length is 15 residues. CDR1 SGHRS and CDR2 YFSETQ come from the germline V gene. V lost 0 bases, J lost 2 bases, and 11 bases lay in between. Source material: PBMCs or a T cell subset sorted from them (not recorded which). The chain is built from TRBV5-1 and TRBJ1-2; D perhaps matches TRBD1 (6 bases). This TCR was sampled from a young man who had mild COVID-19 (a few samples of this study predate the infection). Cell type and time point are not known. The CDR3 region is CASSLAGAPNYGYTF. CDR3 DNA sequence: TGCGCCAGCAGCTTGGCAGGGGCTCCCAACTATGGCTACACCTTC. The whole variable domain, remainder taken from reference TRBV5-1 and TRBJ1-2, is KAGVTQTPRYLIKTRGQQVTLSCSPISGHRSVSWYQQTPGQGLQFLFEYFSETQRNKGNFPGRFSGRQFSNSRSEMNVSTLELGDSALYLCASSLAGAPNYGYTFGSGTRLTVV.